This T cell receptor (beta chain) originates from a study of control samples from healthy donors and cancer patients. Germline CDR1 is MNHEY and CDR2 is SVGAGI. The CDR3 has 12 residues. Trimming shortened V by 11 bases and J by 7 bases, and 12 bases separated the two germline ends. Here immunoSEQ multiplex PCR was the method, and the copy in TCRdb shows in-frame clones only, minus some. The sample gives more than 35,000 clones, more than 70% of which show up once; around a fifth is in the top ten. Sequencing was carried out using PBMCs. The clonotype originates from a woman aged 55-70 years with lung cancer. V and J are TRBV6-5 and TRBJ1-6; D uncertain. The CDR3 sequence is CAVRRGNSPLHF. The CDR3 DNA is TGTGCCGTCCGACGCGGGAATTCACCCCTCCACTTT.